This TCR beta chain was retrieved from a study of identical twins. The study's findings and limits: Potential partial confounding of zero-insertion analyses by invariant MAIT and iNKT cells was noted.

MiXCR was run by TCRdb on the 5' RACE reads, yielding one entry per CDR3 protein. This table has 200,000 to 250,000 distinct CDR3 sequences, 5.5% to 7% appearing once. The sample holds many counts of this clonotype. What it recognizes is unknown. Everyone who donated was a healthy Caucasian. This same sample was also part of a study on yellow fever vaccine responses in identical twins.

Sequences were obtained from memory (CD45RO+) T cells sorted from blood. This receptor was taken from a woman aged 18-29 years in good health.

This CDR3 is CASSPLGTGTDTQYF. CDR3 DNA: TGTGCCAGCAGTCCCCTAGGGACCGGCACAGATACGCAGTATTTT. The chain links TRBV12-3 or TRBV12-4 to TRBJ2-3; either TRBD1 or TRBD2 may supply D (5 bases each). The V gene lost 5 bases and the J gene lost 1 base, with 13 bases spanning the gap. There are 15 residues in the CDR3.